This record covers a single T cell receptor beta chain. Which antigen it targets is not known. Base qualities are not at hand, and no much larger clone is one base apart. The immunoSEQ hsTCRbeta Kit was used to sequence TCR beta CDR3 regions from DNA. Under the source paper's analysis protocol: TCR sequencing data were analysed with the ImmunoSEQ Analyzer. T cell clonality was defined as 1 minus Pielou's evenness computed on productive rearrangements. To measure T cell diversity, the inverse Simpson index was applied to productive templates. T cell density was TCR beta template counts normalized to usable DNA, estimated by amplifying and sequencing housekeeping genes. Two-sided Kruskal-Wallis tests were used to compare TCR metrics between histologic stages. The source is immuneACCESS, and TCRdb retained only in-frame sequences with V and J called. Part of the clones is not carried over; for the studies checked, unresolved V genes explain less than half of this, and the remainder is unexplained. The V and J calls and clone size are taken from that table; D and trimming were inferred from the DNA. Across this sample there are over 30,000 clones, with roughly 68% seen only once. The biggest ten clones account for about 5.7% of the sample.

The germline V gene (reference sequence) sets CDR1 to MNHNY and CDR2 to SVGAGI. Measured from the cysteine to the phenylalanine, the CDR3 is 14 residues long. CDR3 DNA only is kept here, 42 bases in frame from base 1. V loses 3 bases of germline sequence and J loses 9 bases, and the interval between the two ends is 17 bases. This sample stems from a study of immune evolution from preneoplasia to lung adenocarcinoma (dated by TCRdb to 2020 to 2022). Study-wide context: HLA loss of heterozygosity was observed in roughly 7%, 15% and 33% of AIS, MIA and ADC lesions, respectively, and was not observed in any AAH lesions. POLYSOLVER was used to infer Class I HLA alleles from exome data, and LOHHLA was used to detect allele-specific HLA loss. Sample size was based on specimen availability rather than a prior power calculation. It was reported in the study that 105 samples were used for TCR sequencing. TCR sequencing data came from approximately 46 patients. The immune data were integrated with whole exome sequencing and methylation data from the same cohort of nodules. The study profiled immune contexture across lung adenocarcinoma precursors and invasive adenocarcinoma using immune gene expression, TCR sequencing and multiplex immunofluorescence. Resected precursor lesions (AAH, AIS, MIA) and invasive adenocarcinomas were each compared against paired morphologically normal lung tissue. A total of roughly 51 patients with pulmonary nodules who underwent surgical resection were included in the overall cohort.

Resection was performed on patients in Japan or China between the mid-2010s and the late 2010s. Two lung cancer pathologists independently reviewed H&E slides to confirm the histologic diagnosis of every case. For nucleic acid extraction, premalignant or tumor cells were enriched by macro-dissection following pathologic assessment. The AllPrep DNA/RNA FFPE Kit was used to isolate DNA from FFPE tissue. Study-wide conclusions, independent of this receptor: The findings rested on association rather than direct causation, and larger cohorts with long-term follow-up and longitudinal biopsies were considered necessary. Top T cell clone frequencies were highest in normal lung and appeared to decrease progressively from AAH through AIS, MIA and invasive adenocarcinoma. The highest clonality was observed in normal lung, whereas higher T cell density and diversity but lower clonality appeared to be present in later-stage lesions. Because every patient came from Japan and China, how well the results apply to Western populations was uncertain. KRAS-mutant nodules showed the highest T cell clonality compared with EGFR-mutant or double wild-type lesions.

This sequence was found in a person in their sixties with lung adenocarcinoma. The sample comprised FFPE invasive lung adenocarcinoma tissue. The cell subset or site label of this sample denotes: frankly invasive lung adenocarcinoma (ADC). The chain is encoded by TRBV6-6 joined to TRBJ1-2; no confident D gene assignment can be made. The CDR3 region: CASSYLALWYSYTF. The DNA sequence follows: TGTGCCAGCAGTTATCTTGCCCTCTGGTATAGCTACACCTTC.